The sample holds one count of the clone carrying this T cell receptor (beta chain). This sample is drawn from a study of shared clonotypes between healthy human individuals. Repertoires were generated with immunoSEQ multiplex PCR, while TCRdb's copy carries only in-frame clones and drops some. This repertoire shows 2 million to 2.5 million clones, approximately 94% found once; its top ten account for about 0.38%. The sample was naive CD4+ T cells from PBMCs. The subset was: CD45RA+ positively selected. The receptor's source is a man between 18 and 35 years old in good health. Some clones in this sample may be carry-over from other donors' samples.

CDR3 loop: CASGNNEQFF. The CDR3 bases are TGCGCCAGCGGCAACAATGAGCAGTTCTTC. The chain has TRBV5-1 and TRBJ2-1; no firm D call. The CDR3 is made up of 10 amino acids. V lost 7 bases to trimming and J lost 5 bases, with 4 bases between them. Germline loops: CDR1 SGHRS, CDR2 YFSETQ.